The present T cell receptor (beta chain) was sequenced within a study of blood T cell repertoires in COVID-19. About the research overall: Both acute and convalescent COVID-19 samples were obtained from the United States, Italy and Spain. Nucleic acid was either cDNA or gDNA, and it came from T cells, B-cell-depleted T cells, or PBMCs.

V shed 8 bases, J shed 7 bases, and the junction held 12 bases outside the gene matches. CDR1 and CDR2 from the germline V gene are SGHAT and FQNNGV. The CDR3 extends over 14 amino acids. Under the authors' procedure: Researchers report that nucleated cell counts were estimated from reference gene primer amplification. The protocol was immunoSEQ multiplex PCR, while the TCRdb copy is restricted to in-frame clones and leaves out a portion. The DNA was the basis for D and trimming; V, J and clone size are from that table. The sample includes roughly 500,000 clones, 85% to 90% seen only once; the top ten take about 0.91%. Seattle-derived patients entered the study during active infection and were followed longitudinally.

Sequencing was performed on peripheral blood. This sequence joins TRBV11-2 and TRBJ1-2, with 8 bases lining up with TRBD1. The sequence derives from a man between 18 and 35 years old with COVID-19, enrolled during active disease. Here the CDR3 reads CASGTSGGLSGYTF. CDR3 sequence (DNA): TGTGCCAGCGGAACCTCAGGGGGCCTTAGTGGCTACACCTTC.